One and the same sample provided the 15 T cell receptor beta chains below, sequenced in a study of blood T cell repertoires in COVID-19. The protocol was immunoSEQ multiplex PCR, while the TCRdb copy is restricted to in-frame clones and leaves out a portion. The profile shows 200,000 to 250,000 clones, roughly 90% of them singletons. Specimen: peripheral blood. All receptors derive from a man younger than 45 who had recovered from COVID-19.

This chain uses TRBV6-6 with TRBJ2-2; TRBD2 agrees at 9 bases. The CDR3 spans 17 residues. Per germline, CDR1 MNHNY and CDR2 SVGAGI (reference sequence). V was pared by 5 bases and J by 0 bases, with 7 bases of the junction left unmatched. The CDR3 DNA follows: TGTGCCAGCAGTCTCCATAGCGGGAGCTCGAACACCGGGGAGCTGTTTTTT. It is translated as CASSLHSGSSNTGELFF.

This clone was seen only a few times. The genes are TRBV7-6 and TRBJ2-7; 10 bases fit TRBD2. The CDR3 contains 14 residues. Losses at the gene ends were 5 bases for V and 4 bases for J; bases not matched to a gene: 5. Germline loops: CDR1 SGHVS, CDR2 FNYEAQ. CDR3 sequence: CASSVSGGTYEQYF. CDR3 bases: TGTGCCAGCAGCGTTAGCGGGGGGACGTACGAGCAGTACTTC. Together with reference TRBV7-6 and TRBJ2-7, the CDR3 gives the full variable domain: GAGVSQSPRYKVTKRGQDVALRCDPISGHVSLYWYRQALGQGPEFLTYFNYEAQQDKSGLPNDRFSAERPEGSISTLTIQRTEQRDSAMYRCASSVSGGTYEQYFGPGTRLTVT.

The V call is TRBV19, the J call TRBJ1-5; D is unclear. This CDR3 has 14 residues. CDR1 is LNHDA, CDR2 SQIVND, per germline (reference sequence). Trimming removed 5 bases from V and 6 bases from J, with 14 bases in between. CDR3 sequence reads: CASSERVRGQPQHF. DNA of the CDR3: TGTGCCAGTAGTGAGAGGGTGCGAGGTCAGCCCCAGCATTTT.

The gene calls are TRBV30 and TRBJ1-1; D gene unclear. The germline V gene encodes CDR1 GTSNPN and CDR2 SVGIG (reference sequence). With 1 base removed from V and 8 bases from J, the gap between germline ends came to 8 bases. The CDR3 loop spans 11 amino acids. The CDR3 is CAWSASPEAFF. Here the CDR3 DNA reads TGTGCCTGGAGTGCCAGTCCGGAAGCTTTCTTT.

The chain couples TRBV7-9 to TRBJ1-6; TRBD1 is a possible D gene (5 bases). The CDR3 length is 16 residues. CDR1 is SEHNR, CDR2 FQNEAQ, per germline (reference sequence). Trimming pared 7 bases from V and 8 bases from J, leaving 21 bases between. The CDR3 DNA follows: TGTGCCAGCACCGAGTGGAAAGGGGCGGTCGATTCACCCCTCCACTTT. This codes for CASTEWKGAVDSPLHF.

This clone appeared once. CDR3 residues: CASSLFYPGWDYGYTF. The DNA for the CDR3 is TGTGCCAGCAGCTTATTTTACCCAGGGTGGGACTATGGCTACACCTTC. The chain combines TRBV7-2 with TRBJ1-2; tentative D call: TRBD1 (5 bases). Trimming removed 2 bases from V and 3 bases from J, with 16 bases in between. This CDR3 has 16 residues. CDR1 and CDR2 from the germline V gene are SGHTA and FQGNSA. Full variable domain (rest looked up from reference TRBV7-2 and TRBJ1-2): GAGVSQSPSNKVTEKGKDVELRCDPISGHTALYWYRQSLGQGLEFLIYFQGNSAPDKSGLPSDRFSAERTGGSVSTLTIQRTQQEDSAVYLCASSLFYPGWDYGYTFGSGTRLTVV.

This chain uses TRBV14 with TRBJ1-1; a weak D match, TRBD1 (6 bases). The V gene lost 4 bases and the J gene lost 0 bases, with 12 bases spanning the gap. The CDR3 sequence is 15 residues long. Germline CDR1 and CDR2: SGHDN and FVKESK. CDR3 amino acids: CASSRGQFMNTEAFF. CDR3 DNA: TGTGCCAGCAGCCGCGGACAGTTCATGAACACTGAAGCTTTCTTT. Filled out from reference TRBV14 and TRBJ1-1, the complete variable domain reads EAGVTQFPSHSVIEKGQTVTLRCDPISGHDNLYWYRRVMGKEIKFLLHFVKESKQDESGMPNNRFLAERTGGTYSTLKVQPAELEDSGVYFCASSRGQFMNTEAFFGQGTRLTVV.

The genes are TRBV18 and TRBJ1-6; D unclear. Germline lookup yields CDR1 KGHSH and CDR2 LQKENI. V lost 6 bases and J lost 6, with 15 bases in between. The CDR3 has 15 amino acids. The CDR3 nucleotides are TGTGCCAGCTCGAGGTCCCTTGAAACTAATTCACCCCTCCACTTT. Encoded protein: CASSRSLETNSPLHF. Complete variable domain (other parts from reference TRBV18 and TRBJ1-6): NAGVMQNPRHLVRRRGQEARLRCSPMKGHSHVYWYRQLPEEGLKFMVYLQKENIIDESGMPKERFSAEFPKEGPSILRIQQVVRGDSAAYFCASSRSLETNSPLHFGNGTRLTVT.

The chain couples TRBV27 to TRBJ2-5; 7 bases are shared with TRBD2. Germline assignment: CDR1 MNHEY and CDR2 SMNVEV (reference sequence). V lost 6 bases and J lost 0; bases outside the gene matches: 7. This CDR3 region has 15 residues. CDR3 sequence: CASRWGGKNQETQYF. CDR3 sequence (DNA): TGTGCCAGCAGGTGGGGGGGAAAAAACCAAGAGACCCAGTACTTC.

This clone was seen more than once but under ten times. The chain recombines TRBV2 with TRBJ2-7; 8 nucleotides agree with TRBD1. V shed 6 bases, J shed 7 bases, and the junction held 11 bases outside the gene matches. From germline, CDR1 is SNHLY and CDR2 FYNNEI. The length of the CDR3 is 14 residues. CDR3 protein: CASSRDRGFREQYF. CDR3 nucleotide sequence: TGTGCCAGCAGCCGCGACAGGGGTTTTAGGGAGCAGTACTTC.

The J gene is TRBJ2-6, the V gene TRBV4-2, with D possibly being TRBD2 (6 bases). The CDR3 is made up of 18 amino acids. Looked up from germline, CDR1 is LGHNA and CDR2 is YNFKEQ. V was cut by 1 base and J by 1 base, with 14 bases left in between. The CDR3 nucleotides are TGTGCCAGCAGCCAAGCTGGAGGGTCAACATCTGGGGCCAACGTCCTGACTTTC. Translation gives CASSQAGGSTSGANVLTF.

The chain employs TRBV9 and TRBJ1-2, with a possible D match to TRBD1 (6 bases). The V end was cut by 0 bases, the J end by 4 bases, with 16 bases between. The CDR3 has 16 residues. Germline CDR1 and CDR2: SGDLS and YYNGEE. CDR3 amino acids: CASSVGGLGGRYGYTF. The CDR3 DNA is TGTGCCAGCAGCGTAGGGGGTTTAGGGGGACGCTATGGCTACACCTTC.

This chain joins TRBV9 and TRBJ1-1; 8 nucleotides line up with TRBD1. CDR1 and CDR2 from the germline V gene are SGDLS and YYNGEE. The CDR3 is 17 residues long. The J segment lost 3 bases and the V segment lost 4 bases, leaving 14 bases of the junction unmatched. DNA of the CDR3: TGTGCCAGCAGCCCACTCGGGACAGGTGCTGGGTACACTGAAGCTTTCTTT. Protein: CASSPLGTGAGYTEAFF.

The chain employs TRBV11-2 and TRBJ1-2; tentatively, D is TRBD1 (6 bases). Germline V gene data show CDR1 as SGHAT and CDR2 as FQNNGV. The CDR3 contains 12 residues. The V gene lost 3 bases and the J gene lost 6 bases, with 8 bases spanning the gap. The CDR3 here is CASSFNRDGYTF. Here the CDR3 DNA reads TGTGCCAGCAGCTTTAACAGGGATGGCTACACCTTC.

This rearrangement joins TRBV3-1 (or the pseudogene TRBV3-2) to TRBJ2-7; D is perhaps TRBD1 (5 bases). Germline CDR1 is LGHDT and CDR2 is YNNKEL (reference sequence). The CDR3 extends over 13 amino acids. V lost 9 bases and J lost 1, with 13 bases in between. CDR3 sequence reads: CASTQGRSYEQYF. For the CDR3, the DNA is TGTGCCAGTACGCAGGGAAGGTCCTACGAGCAGTACTTC.